This T cell receptor (beta chain) was captured in a study of blood T cell repertoires in COVID-19. Study summary: Samples taken during acute and convalescent COVID-19 were collected in the United States, Italy and Spain. PBMCs, B-cell-depleted T cells, or T cells were the source of the cDNA or gDNA that made up the material.

Per the original data handling: Reference gene primer amplification in the assay estimated nucleated cell counts. TCRdb's table, derived via immunoSEQ multiplex PCR, lists solely in-frame clones and lacks some. The V and J calls and clone size were taken over from that table, and D and trimming were inferred from the DNA. The table shows more than 85,000 clones, with about four fifths occurring only once. Per germline, CDR1 MDHEN and CDR2 SYDVKM. The CDR3 totals 17 residues. V shed 1 base and J 0 bases; nucleotides not matched to a gene: 5. Material for sequencing was peripheral blood. This receptor was identified in an elderly man with acute or convalescent COVID-19. The chain combines TRBV28 with TRBJ1-5; TRBD1 aligns across 8 bases. CDR3 loop: CASSLYGRGLSNQPQHF. In DNA, the CDR3 is TGTGCCAGCAGTTTATATGGCAGGGGGCTTAGCAATCAGCCCCAGCATTTT.